This T cell receptor (beta chain) was sequenced for a study of T cells in localized non-small cell lung cancer. Findings of the study overall: It was uninvolved adjacent lung that showed the highest T cell clonality, exceeding tumor. Patients showing higher blood T cell density tended to see longer overall survival. Analysis by sequencing included only one tumor region, so heterogeneity remains possible. Within adjacent lung there appeared a median approximately 57 of the top 100 tumor clones.

The data were produced by immunoSEQ multiplex PCR, yet TCRdb's version contains in-frame clones alone and is incomplete. The sample consists of around 41,000 clones, 86% of them appearing once. Remarks on this clone: Its antigen remains unidentified.

The TCR was taken from a woman aged 18-49 years with stage III lung adenocarcinoma. Sequencing used peripheral blood, obtained before any cancer treatment.

CDR3 sequence: CASSYRSSTDTQYF. For the CDR3, the DNA is TGTGCCAGCAGTTACCGGTCTAGCACAGATACGCAGTATTTT. The rearrangement uses TRBV6-5 and TRBJ2-3; D remains ambiguous. Between the trimmed V and J ends, which lost 2 bases and 0 bases, there was a span of 6 bases. In germline, CDR1 is MNHEY, CDR2 SVGAGI. The CDR3 has 14 amino acids.